The T cell receptor beta chain described here comes from a study of cytomegalovirus exposure and HLA in healthy donors. Study results and caveats: Most observed TCR sequences were rare, whereas some public TCRs were detected in many donors.

With respect to this clone: Its antigen remains unidentified.

Clones were sequenced by immunoSEQ multiplex PCR, and TCRdb holds only the in-frame ones, with some missing. The data show about 160,000 clones, roughly 95% seen once. The CDR3 is made up of 14 amino acids. In germline, CDR1 is LNHDA, CDR2 SQIVND (reference sequence). V was shortened by 6 bases and J by 0 bases, with 9 bases between the two germline ends. The V call is TRBV19, the J call TRBJ2-1; D is ambiguous. This clonotype originated in a woman between 18 and 29 years old in good health and CMV-seronegative. Sequencing input: PBMCs. CDR3 bases: TGTGCCAGTAGACCGTCGAGCTCCTACAATGAGCAGTTCTTC. It codes for CASRPSSSYNEQFF.